Detailed here is one T cell receptor (beta chain). The data are from a study of OX40 agonist ivuxolimab in advanced cancers. Libraries were prepared by immunoSEQ multiplex PCR; TCRdb keeps only in-frame clonotypes and omits some of them. This sample has about 86,000 clones; roughly 89% occur once, and the top ten carry 1.1% to 1.5%. CDR3 size: 13 residues. Trimming took off 3 bases at V and 2 bases at J, with 8 bases between the two ends. Germline V CDR1 and CDR2: GTSNPN, SVGIG (reference sequence). This clonotype was sampled from an adult with an advanced solid tumor such as melanoma, head and neck, liver or kidney cancer. The V and J genes are TRBV30 and TRBJ2-1; no definite D call. The sequences come from CD4+ or CD8+ T cells sorted from blood, collected in a trial of the OX40 agonist ivuxolimab. The DNA of the CDR3 is TGTGCCTGGAGGCTTACCACCTACAATGAGCAGTTCTTC. Protein: CAWRLTTYNEQFF.